One sample yielded the 26 T cell receptor beta chains listed below, sequenced in a study of cytomegalovirus exposure and HLA in healthy donors. Use of 60 Vbeta and 13 Jbeta primers characterized the PCR. The protocol was immunoSEQ multiplex PCR, while the TCRdb copy is restricted to in-frame clones and leaves out a portion. This sample has 160,000 or so clones, with around 85% found just once. Sequenced input: PBMCs. Receptors originate from a man aged 45-65 years in good health and CMV-seropositive.

V gene TRBV19 combines with J gene TRBJ2-5; 9 bases match TRBD2. The CDR3 length is 15 residues. CDR1 and CDR2 (germline): LNHDA, SQIVND (reference sequence). The V gene end was trimmed by 7 bases and the J gene end by 4 bases; junction bases not matched to a gene: 10. CDR3 sequence (DNA): TGTGCCAGTATAGGGACTAGCTTCAGTGGAGAGACCCAGTACTTC. Translating it yields CASIGTSFSGETQYF.

V usage is TRBV6-1 and J usage is TRBJ1-2, with D possibly matching TRBD1 (5 bases). The germline gives CDR1 MNHNS, CDR2 SASEGT. The CDR3 covers 15 residues. The V and J ends lost 7 bases and 4 bases respectively, with 19 bases between them. DNA of the CDR3: TGTGCCAGCAATCCCACAGGCCTGCCGGGCTATGGCTACACCTTC. Translating it yields CASNPTGLPGYGYTF.

V gene TRBV5-8 combines with J gene TRBJ1-2; 8 bases align to TRBD1. V lost 5 bases and J lost 1; bases outside the gene matches: 7. The germline V gene encodes CDR1 SGHTS and CDR2 YDEGEE. The CDR3 consists of 15 residues. The CDR3 DNA sequence: TGTGCCAGCAGGATGACAGGGGCAGATAACTATGGCTACACCTTC. Residues: CASRMTGADNYGYTF.

The chain is built from TRBV28 and TRBJ2-7; 8 positions agree with TRBD2. CDR1 and CDR2 (germline): MDHEN, SYDVKM. The V segment lost 0 bases and the J segment 2 bases; nucleotides outside the gene matches: 12. The CDR3 is 18 amino acids. The CDR3 sequence is CASSLWGSGAAAPYEQYF. CDR3 sequence (DNA): TGTGCCAGCAGTTTATGGGGTAGCGGGGCGGCGGCCCCCTACGAGCAGTACTTC.

This chain connects TRBV29-1 to TRBJ2-7; 7 nucleotides match TRBD1. The trim removed 7 bases at V and 2 bases at J, leaving 5 bases unmatched. The CDR3 length is 12 residues. Germline CDR1 is SQVTM and CDR2 is ANQGSEA. CDR3 protein: CSAGQETYEQYF. The DNA of the CDR3 is TGCAGCGCAGGACAGGAGACCTACGAGCAGTACTTC.

The rearrangement uses TRBV5-1 and TRBJ2-3; D gene unclear. Germline assignment: CDR1 SGHRS and CDR2 YFSETQ. CDR3 length equals 12 residues. The V gene lost 0 bases and the J gene lost 6 bases, with 5 bases spanning the gap. The CDR3: CASSLARDTQYF. In nucleotides, the CDR3 is TGCGCCAGCAGCTTGGCGAGGGATACGCAGTATTTT.

This chain joins TRBV7-2 and TRBJ2-1, with D possibly TRBD2 on 6 matching bases. The V gene lost 3 bases and the J gene lost 0 bases, with 12 bases spanning the gap. The CDR3 is 16 residues long. Germline V gene data show CDR1 as SGHTA and CDR2 as FQGNSA. The CDR3 DNA reads TGTGCCAGCAGCTTCGGCGGGGCAAGCTCCTACAATGAGCAGTTCTTC. Translated, it gives CASSFGGASSYNEQFF.

The chain couples TRBV15 to TRBJ2-7; D perhaps matches TRBD1 (6 bases). Trimming stripped 0 bases from V and 6 bases from J, with 18 bases between. The germline CDR1 and CDR2 sequences are LNHNV and YYDKDF (reference sequence). The CDR3 has 16 amino acids. CDR3 DNA sequence: TGTGCCACCAGCAGAGATCGTGGTCAGGGGCCCTCCGAGCAGTACTTC. Protein sequence: CATSRDRGQGPSEQYF.

The V and J genes are TRBV27 and TRBJ1-1, with 12 positions matching TRBD1. The CDR3 spans 15 residues. V dropped 2 bases and J dropped 6; count of bases not matched to a gene: 4. Germline CDR1 and CDR2: MNHEY and SMNVEV (reference sequence). The CDR3 DNA reads TGTGCCAGCAGTTTAGGGACAGGGGGCTGGGCTGAAGCTTTCTTT. Protein sequence: CASSLGTGGWAEAFF.

The CDR3 region is CASSLGGGDQPQHF. CDR3 DNA: TGTGCCAGCAGCTTAGGGGGGGGTGATCAGCCCCAGCATTTT. The genes are TRBV7-9 and TRBJ1-5; a weak D match, TRBD1 (5 bases). This CDR3 has 14 amino acids. Germline values: CDR1 SEHNR, CDR2 FQNEAQ (reference sequence). Trimming stripped 1 base from V and 5 bases from J, with 9 bases between.

The J gene is TRBJ1-1, the V gene TRBV7-9; a weak D match, TRBD1 (5 bases). The CDR3 is 13 amino acids. Germline V gene sequence: CDR1 SEHNR, CDR2 FQNEAQ (reference sequence). Trimming cost V 4 bases and J 5 bases, with 11 bases left between them. The CDR3 DNA is TGTGCCAGCAGCTGGGGGGGGAGGACTGAAGCTTTCTTT. Residues: CASSWGGRTEAFF.

This clone was detected only a few times. The rearrangement links TRBV28 to TRBJ1-2; perhaps TRBD1 as D (6 bases). CDR1 and CDR2 (germline): MDHEN, SYDVKM. This CDR3 is built from 16 residues. V gave up 5 bases and J gave up 4 bases, with 20 bases separating them. CDR3 bases: TGTGCCAGCAGTGCCTCCCTGCAGGGGCTACTCTATGGCTACACCTTC. This sequence encodes CASSASLQGLLYGYTF.

J is TRBJ1-6 and V is TRBV6-5; 7 nucleotides agree with TRBD1. Germline loops: CDR1 MNHEY, CDR2 SVGAGI. The J segment lost 5 bases and the V segment lost 6 bases, leaving 4 bases of the junction unmatched. The length of the CDR3 is 14 residues. For the CDR3, the DNA is TGTGCCAGCAGATTTGGACAGGATAATTCACCCCTCCACTTT. This codes for CASRFGQDNSPLHF.

The V gene is TRBV7-2, the J gene TRBJ1-1, with a possible D match to TRBD1 (5 bases). V was cut by 4 bases and J by 1 base, with 13 bases left in between. Looked up from germline, CDR1 is SGHTA and CDR2 is FQGNSA. This CDR3 spans 15 amino acids. DNA for the CDR3: TGTGCCAGCAGCTACTCGGGGGGGTCGAACACTGAAGCTTTCTTT. Amino acid sequence: CASSYSGGSNTEAFF. The complete variable domain, with remaining parts taken from reference TRBV7-2 and TRBJ1-1, reads GAGVSQSPSNKVTEKGKDVELRCDPISGHTALYWYRQSLGQGLEFLIYFQGNSAPDKSGLPSDRFSAERTGGSVSTLTIQRTQQEDSAVYLCASSYSGGSNTEAFFGQGTRLTVV.

V usage is TRBV28 and J usage is TRBJ1-6; D is unresolved. Germline V lookup: CDR1 MDHEN, CDR2 SYDVKM. The ends were cut back, 3 bases at V and 0 bases at J, with 12 bases in the middle. The CDR3 sequence is 17 residues long. For the CDR3, the DNA is TGTGCCAGCAGTTTGGGCAAGTCGAGCTCCTATAATTCACCCCTCCACTTT. This encodes CASSLGKSSSYNSPLHF.

This rearrangement joins TRBV20-1 to TRBJ2-7; D perhaps matches TRBD1 (6 bases). Looked up from germline, CDR1 is DFQATT and CDR2 is SNEGSKA (reference sequence). The CDR3 has 11 amino acids. Between the trimmed V and J ends, which lost 6 bases and 7 bases, there was a span of 13 bases. CDR3 region: CSARTVTEQYF. In nucleotides, the CDR3 is TGCAGTGCACGGACAGTAACTGAGCAGTACTTC.

The rearrangement uses TRBV7-2 and TRBJ2-1, with 7 bases aligning to TRBD2. V shed 2 bases and J 15 bases; nucleotides not matched to a gene: 13. This CDR3 has 14 residues. CDR1 is SGHTA, CDR2 FQGNSA, per germline. The CDR3 reads CASSLNGWGGSPFF. As DNA, the CDR3 is TGTGCCAGCAGCTTAAATGGATGGGGCGGGAGTCCGTTCTTC.

The chain combines TRBV4-2 with TRBJ1-4, with TRBD1 identical over 7 bases. There are 17 residues in the CDR3. Unmatched junction bases numbered 9, after V lost 0 bases and J lost 5 bases. Per germline, CDR1 LGHNA and CDR2 YNFKEQ. CDR3 residues: CASSQDNPGQRNEKLFF. The CDR3 nucleotides read TGTGCCAGCAGCCAAGATAACCCGGGACAGAGAAATGAAAAACTGTTTTTT.

This clone was observed a single time. The chain joins TRBV5-6 to TRBJ2-5; 11 bases fit TRBD1. The J call could be wrong; TRBJ2-7 is a better fit for the DNA end. The CDR3 spans 14 residues. The V gene's germline CDR1 is SGHDT and CDR2 YYEEEE. The CDR3 sequence: CASSLWDRGYEQYF. CDR3 sequence (DNA): TGTGCCAGCAGCTTGTGGGACAGGGGGTACGAGCAGTACTTC.

V gene TRBV30 combines with J gene TRBJ2-7; 7 bases map to TRBD1. The CDR3 spans 12 residues. Looked up from germline, CDR1 is GTSNPN and CDR2 is SVGIG (reference sequence). Losses at the gene ends were 2 bases for V and 7 bases for J; bases not matched to a gene: 5. As DNA, the CDR3 is TGTGCCTGGAGTCTTACAGGGGTAGAGCAGTACTTC. Translation: CAWSLTGVEQYF.

The CDR3 loop is CASSSRPRAPNYGYTF. The DNA of the CDR3 is TGTGCCAGCAGTTCTCGGCCCAGGGCGCCTAACTATGGCTACACCTTC. The chain joins TRBV28 to TRBJ1-2; tentatively, D is TRBD1 (5 bases). Germline V gene lookup returns CDR1 MDHEN and CDR2 SYDVKM. V was clipped by 4 bases and J by 0 bases, with 15 bases between them. The CDR3 extends over 16 amino acids.

This chain joins TRBV7-8 and TRBJ1-3; D is possibly TRBD1 (6 bases). CDR3 length equals 14 residues. V lost 3 bases to trimming and J lost 4 bases, with 10 bases between them. Germline V lookup: CDR1 SGHVS, CDR2 FQNEAQ. CDR3 amino acids: CASSLGGLGNTIYF. CDR3 coding DNA: TGTGCCAGCAGCTTGGGGGGGCTGGGAAACACCATATATTTT.

This clone was observed a few times. The rearrangement links TRBV2 to TRBJ2-1; D unresolved. Germline V gene sequence: CDR1 SNHLY, CDR2 FYNNEI. The CDR3 has 13 residues. V lost 7 bases and J lost 6, with 13 bases in between. The CDR3 DNA is TGTGCCAGCAATTTTAACATGGCCAATGAGCAGTTCTTC. This codes for CASNFNMANEQFF.

In DNA, the CDR3 is TGCGCCAGCAGCCAATACGACAGCGGGGAGGAGACCCAGTACTTC. Translating gives CASSQYDSGEETQYF. This chain links TRBV4-1 with TRBJ2-5; 7 bases are shared with TRBD2. V lost 2 bases and J lost 5; bases outside the gene matches: 8. The length of the CDR3 is 15 residues. From germline, CDR1 is MGHRA and CDR2 YSYEKL.

This clone came up a few times. V is TRBV30 and J is TRBJ1-5; tentative D call: TRBD1 (5 bases). Trimming shortened V by 2 bases and J by 3 bases, and 11 bases separated the two germline ends. The CDR3 loop spans 14 amino acids. Germline CDR1 reads GTSNPN; CDR2 reads SVGIG (reference sequence). This CDR3 reads CAWSPQAPNQPQHF. The CDR3, as DNA: TGTGCCTGGAGTCCACAGGCCCCCAATCAGCCCCAGCATTTT.

This chain joins TRBV30 and TRBJ2-7; D unresolved. The CDR3 covers 11 residues. The V gene's germline CDR1 is GTSNPN and CDR2 SVGIG (reference sequence). Trimming took off 0 bases at V and 4 bases at J, with 4 bases between the two ends. CDR3 loop: CAWSVQYEQYF. CDR3 sequence (DNA): TGTGCCTGGAGTGTACAATACGAGCAGTACTTC.